The 10 T cell receptor beta chains below were found in one sample sequenced in a study of cytomegalovirus exposure and HLA in healthy donors. PCR used 60 Vbeta primers and 13 Jbeta primers. Sequencing used immunoSEQ multiplex PCR; TCRdb keeps in-frame clones, though not all of them. The sample has 100,000 to 120,000 clones, roughly 70% seen once. Sequencing used PBMCs. All receptors come from a woman aged 40 to 50 in good health and CMV-seropositive.

The chain has TRBV29-1 and TRBJ2-3; 9 bases fit TRBD2. The CDR3 covers 16 residues. Germline trimming cut 6 bases from V and 3 bases from J; bases unmatched to any gene: 13. Germline CDR1 SQVTM, CDR2 ANQGSEA. This CDR3 is CSVLGWGGGATDTQYF. The CDR3 nucleotides are TGCAGCGTCCTTGGGTGGGGCGGGGGGGCAACAGATACGCAGTATTTT.

This chain uses TRBV27 with TRBJ1-6; 10 positions agree with TRBD1. The CDR3 is 17 residues long. Germline V gene lookup returns CDR1 MNHEY and CDR2 SMNVEV (reference sequence). V lost 4 bases to trimming and J lost 9 bases; unmatched junction nucleotides: 12. CDR3 nucleotide sequence: TGTGCCAGCAGTTCTCGCCCGGAGACAGGGGGCGGTTCACCCCTCCACTTT. This encodes CASSSRPETGGGSPLHF.

The rearrangement uses TRBV11-3 and TRBJ1-2; the D gene is possibly TRBD1 (6 bases). Trimming cost V 7 bases and J 6 bases, with 24 bases left between them. The CDR3 runs 16 residues. The germline gives CDR1 SGHNT, CDR2 YENEEA. DNA of the CDR3: TGTGCCAGCACCCGATCAACAGGGCGTCGTCAGGATGGCTACACCTTC. Translated: CASTRSTGRRQDGYTF. Complete variable domain (other parts from reference TRBV11-3 and TRBJ1-2): EAGVVQSPRYKIIEKKQPVAFWCNPISGHNTLYWYLQNLGQGPELLIRYENEEAVDDSQLPKDRFSAERLKGVDSTLKIQPAELGDSAVYLCASTRSTGRRQDGYTFGSGTRLTVV.

This rearrangement joins TRBV29-1 to TRBJ1-2, with a possible D match to TRBD1 (6 bases). The CDR3 length is 12 residues. Germline CDR1 SQVTM, CDR2 ANQGSEA. Trimming removed 8 bases from V and 2 bases from J, with 12 bases in between. The CDR3 protein is CSWGTPNYGYTF. The CDR3, as DNA: TGCAGCTGGGGGACACCGAACTATGGCTACACCTTC.

The chain joins TRBV5-1 to TRBJ1-6; D unresolved. Trimming shortened V by 0 bases and J by 6 bases, and 4 bases separated the two germline ends. Germline CDR1 reads SGHRS; CDR2 reads YFSETQ. This CDR3 comprises 13 residues. The CDR3 here is CASSLDSNSPLHF. The CDR3 nucleotides are TGCGCCAGCAGCTTGGACTCTAATTCACCCCTCCACTTT.

This clone showed up just once. CDR3 DNA sequence: TGTGCCAGCAGTCCGTGGACTATGACCTCCTACGAGCAGTACTTC. The encoded protein is CASSPWTMTSYEQYF. The V gene is TRBV27, the J gene TRBJ2-7; maybe TRBD2 (6 bases). Germline CDR1 is MNHEY and CDR2 is SMNVEV (reference sequence). The germline V and J ends were trimmed by 5 bases and 0 bases, with 14 bases remaining between them. This CDR3 contains 15 residues.

The chain is built from TRBV23-1 and TRBJ1-6, with unresolved D. TRBV23-1 is an open reading frame whose function is uncertain. V was pared by 1 base and J by 0 bases, with 25 bases between. This CDR3 contains 22 residues. CDR3 sequence (DNA): TGCGCCAGCAGTCAATTCGCTGTGTTTGAGGCAGGCGGGAGCTCCTATAATTCACCCCTCCACTTT. This codes for CASSQFAVFEAGGSSYNSPLHF.

The genes are TRBV6-5 and TRBJ1-2; D is unclear. CDR1 and CDR2 from the germline V gene are MNHEY and SVGAGI. The germline V and J ends were trimmed by 6 bases and 1 base, with 9 bases remaining between them. The CDR3 is made up of 13 amino acids. This chain's CDR3 is CASSHPHNYGYTF. The CDR3 DNA is TGTGCCAGCAGCCATCCCCATAACTATGGCTACACCTTC.

DNA for the CDR3: TGTGCCAGCTCCCCGGTCCTCACGAATGAAAAACTGTTTTTT. It translates to CASSPVLTNEKLFF. This chain links TRBV6-5 with TRBJ1-4; D is unclear. The CDR3 is 14 amino acids. V was trimmed by 8 bases and J by 5 bases, leaving 15 bases between them. Looked up from germline, CDR1 is MNHEY and CDR2 is SVGAGI.

Turning to this clone: At the DNA level, this CDR3 is encoded by other sequences in the same sample as well. The gene calls are TRBV5-1 and TRBJ1-1; D gene unclear. The germline V and J ends were trimmed by 4 bases and 0 bases, with 13 bases remaining between them. The CDR3 covers 15 residues. From germline, CDR1 is SGHRS and CDR2 YFSETQ. The CDR3 nucleotides are TGCGCCAGCAGCCCCGGAGGACGGATGAACACTGAAGCTTTCTTT. Encoded protein: CASSPGGRMNTEAFF.